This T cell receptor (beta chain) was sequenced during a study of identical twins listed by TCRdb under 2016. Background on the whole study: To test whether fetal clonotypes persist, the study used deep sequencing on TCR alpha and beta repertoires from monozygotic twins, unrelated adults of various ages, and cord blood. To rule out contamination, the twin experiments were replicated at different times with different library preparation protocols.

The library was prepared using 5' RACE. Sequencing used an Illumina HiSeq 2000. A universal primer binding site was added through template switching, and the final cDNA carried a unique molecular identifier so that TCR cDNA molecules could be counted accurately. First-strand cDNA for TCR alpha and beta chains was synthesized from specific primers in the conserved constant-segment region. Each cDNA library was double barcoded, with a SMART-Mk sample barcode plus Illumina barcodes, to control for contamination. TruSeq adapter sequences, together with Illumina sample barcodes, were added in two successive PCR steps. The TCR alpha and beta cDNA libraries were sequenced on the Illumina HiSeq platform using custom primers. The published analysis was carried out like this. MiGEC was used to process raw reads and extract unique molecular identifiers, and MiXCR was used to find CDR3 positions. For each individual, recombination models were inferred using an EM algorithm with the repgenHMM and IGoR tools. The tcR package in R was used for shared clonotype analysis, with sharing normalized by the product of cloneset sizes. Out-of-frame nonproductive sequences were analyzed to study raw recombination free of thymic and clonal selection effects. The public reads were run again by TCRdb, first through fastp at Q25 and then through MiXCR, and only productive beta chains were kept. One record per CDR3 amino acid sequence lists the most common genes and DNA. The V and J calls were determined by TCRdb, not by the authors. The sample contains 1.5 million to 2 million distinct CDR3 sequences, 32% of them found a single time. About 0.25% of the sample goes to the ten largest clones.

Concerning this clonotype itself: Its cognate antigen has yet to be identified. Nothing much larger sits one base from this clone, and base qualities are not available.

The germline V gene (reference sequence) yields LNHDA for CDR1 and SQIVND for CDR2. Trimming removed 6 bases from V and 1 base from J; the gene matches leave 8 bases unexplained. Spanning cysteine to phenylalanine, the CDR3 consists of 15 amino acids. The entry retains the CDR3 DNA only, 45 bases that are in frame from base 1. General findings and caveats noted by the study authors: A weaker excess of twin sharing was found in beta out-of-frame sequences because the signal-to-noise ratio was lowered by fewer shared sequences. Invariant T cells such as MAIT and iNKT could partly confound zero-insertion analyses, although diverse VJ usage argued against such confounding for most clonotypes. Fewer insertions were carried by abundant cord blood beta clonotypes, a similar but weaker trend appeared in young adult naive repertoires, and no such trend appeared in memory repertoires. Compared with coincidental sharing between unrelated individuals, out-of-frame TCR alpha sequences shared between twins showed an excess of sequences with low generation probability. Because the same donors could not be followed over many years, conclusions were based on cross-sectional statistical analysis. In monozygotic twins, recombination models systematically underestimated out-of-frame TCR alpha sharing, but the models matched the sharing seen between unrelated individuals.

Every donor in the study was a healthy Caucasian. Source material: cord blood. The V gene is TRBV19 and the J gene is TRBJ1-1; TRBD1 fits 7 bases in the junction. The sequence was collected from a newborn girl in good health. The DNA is TGTGCCAGTAGGATGGACAGGACCCCGAACACTGAAGCTTTCTTT. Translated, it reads CASRMDRTPNTEAFF. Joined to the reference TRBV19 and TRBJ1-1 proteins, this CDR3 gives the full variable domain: DGGITQSPKYLFRKEGQNVTLSCEQNLNHDAMYWYRQDPGQGLRLIYYSQIVNDFQKGDIAEGYSVSREKKESFPLTVTSAQKNPTAFYLCASRMDRTPNTEAFFGQGTRLTVV.